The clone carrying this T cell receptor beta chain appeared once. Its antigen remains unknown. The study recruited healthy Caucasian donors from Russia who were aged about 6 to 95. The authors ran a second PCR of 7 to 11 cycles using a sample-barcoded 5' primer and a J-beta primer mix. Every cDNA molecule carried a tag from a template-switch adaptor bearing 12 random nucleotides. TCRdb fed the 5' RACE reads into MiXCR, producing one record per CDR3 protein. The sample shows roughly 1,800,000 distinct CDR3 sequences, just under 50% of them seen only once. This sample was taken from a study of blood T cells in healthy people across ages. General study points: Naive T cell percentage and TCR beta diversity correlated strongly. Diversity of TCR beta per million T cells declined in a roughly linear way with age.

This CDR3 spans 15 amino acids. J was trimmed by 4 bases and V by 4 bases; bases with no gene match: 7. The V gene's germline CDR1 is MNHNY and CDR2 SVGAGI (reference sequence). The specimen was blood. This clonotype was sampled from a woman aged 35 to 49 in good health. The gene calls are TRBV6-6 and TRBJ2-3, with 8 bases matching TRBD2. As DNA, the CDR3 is TGTGCCAGCAGTTGGCGGGGGGAAGTCGCAGATACGCAGTATTTT. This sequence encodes CASSWRGEVADTQYF.